The next 31 T cell receptor beta chains were all read from a single sample in a study of a mutant IDH1 vaccine in newly diagnosed glioma. No antigen is known for these receptors. Time point meaning: week 35, safety follow-up. The study gave 300 ug of mutant IDH1 20-mer peptide per vaccine dose, with topical imiquimod. Repertoires were generated with immunoSEQ multiplex PCR, while TCRdb's copy carries only in-frame clones and drops some. The sample holds approximately 50,000 clones, around 90% seen once. The sample here was PBMCs, taken from a glioma patient whose treatment included an IDH1 peptide vaccine. All receptors come from a woman in her thirties or forties with glioma.

DNA of the CDR3: TGTGCCTGGAGTGTACAACCCATCAATCAGCCCCAGCATTTT. Translating gives CAWSVQPINQPQHF. The chain carries TRBV30 and TRBJ1-5; D remains unclear. The CDR3 extends over 14 amino acids. V lost 0 bases, J lost 3 bases, and 9 bases lay in between. CDR1 GTSNPN and CDR2 SVGIG come from the germline V gene (reference sequence).

This chain connects TRBV18 to TRBJ2-2, with 11 positions matching TRBD1. V lost 3 bases and J lost 4; bases outside the gene matches: 4. From germline, CDR1 is KGHSH and CDR2 LQKENI. This CDR3 region has 16 residues. This CDR3 is CASSPSGQGATGELFF. The CDR3 nucleotides read TGTGCCAGCTCACCGTCCGGACAGGGGGCCACCGGGGAGCTGTTTTTT.

V and J are TRBV4-1 and TRBJ2-7; a weak D match, TRBD2 (6 bases). Germline CDR1 is MGHRA and CDR2 is YSYEKL. CDR3 length: 14 residues. V was clipped by 0 bases and J by 3 bases, with 9 bases between them. The CDR3 is CASSQDRGDYEQYF. As DNA, the CDR3 is TGCGCCAGCAGCCAAGATCGCGGGGACTACGAGCAGTACTTC.

This chain uses TRBV9 with TRBJ2-5; 12 nucleotides align to TRBD1. The V gene end was trimmed by 3 bases and the J gene end by 4 bases; junction bases not matched to a gene: 4. Germline V gene data show CDR1 as SGDLS and CDR2 as YYNGEE. The CDR3 contains 15 residues. This CDR3 reads CASSGGQGAGETQYF. The DNA for the CDR3 is TGTGCCAGCAGCGGGGGACAGGGGGCCGGAGAGACCCAGTACTTC.

This chain uses TRBV4-2 with TRBJ1-2; D is unclear. The V end was cut by 0 bases, the J end by 7 bases, with 15 bases between. The CDR3 is made up of 15 amino acids. Germline assignment: CDR1 LGHNA and CDR2 YNFKEQ. As DNA, the CDR3 is TGTGCCAGCAGCCAAGAATCCGGGATCCGGGGTGGCTACACCTTC. Encoded protein: CASSQESGIRGGYTF.

This sequence joins TRBV13 and TRBJ2-5, with D uncertain. Trimming took 2 bases from V and 5 from J, leaving 15 bases between them. CDR3 size: 15 residues. Germline V gene lookup returns CDR1 PRHDT and CDR2 FYEKMQ (reference sequence). CDR3 sequence: CASSLFSALEETQYF. CDR3 nucleotide sequence: TGTGCCAGCAGCTTATTTTCAGCCCTCGAGGAGACCCAGTACTTC.

This rearrangement joins TRBV15 to TRBJ2-5; the D is unclear. This CDR3 is 12 amino acids long. From germline, CDR1 is LNHNV and CDR2 YYDKDF (reference sequence). V lost 9 bases, J lost 5 bases, and 13 bases lay in between. The CDR3 sequence is CATTTGSETQYF. The CDR3 nucleotides read TGTGCCACTACCACCGGTTCGGAGACCCAGTACTTC.

J is TRBJ1-2 and V is TRBV5-1, with TRBD1 matching 7 bases. From germline, CDR1 is SGHRS and CDR2 YFSETQ. Trimming took 4 bases from V and 4 from J; bases not matched to a gene: 7. There are 14 residues in the CDR3. CDR3: CASSADREPYGYTF. The DNA for the CDR3 is TGCGCCAGCAGCGCAGACAGGGAACCCTATGGCTACACCTTC.

The chain is built from TRBV5-8 and TRBJ1-5; a possible D gene is TRBD1 (5 bases). This CDR3 spans 15 amino acids. Germline CDR1 reads SGHTS; CDR2 reads YDEGEE. V was pared by 3 bases and J by 3 bases, with 13 bases between. CDR3 coding DNA: TGTGCCAGCAGCTCCCACAGGTTCAACAATCAGCCCCAGCATTTT. This codes for CASSSHRFNNQPQHF.

This chain joins TRBV7-2 and TRBJ2-3, with 7 nucleotides matching TRBD1. The CDR3 loop spans 17 amino acids. Germline CDR1 reads SGHTA; CDR2 reads FQGNSA. V was clipped by 1 base and J by 2 bases; unmatched bases: 9. The CDR3 DNA sequence: TGTGCCAGCAGCTTAGTCGTTGGGACAGACTTCACAGATACGCAGTATTTT. This codes for CASSLVVGTDFTDTQYF. The variable domain in full, completed from reference TRBV7-2 and TRBJ2-3, reads GAGVSQSPSNKVTEKGKDVELRCDPISGHTALYWYRQSLGQGLEFLIYFQGNSAPDKSGLPSDRFSAERTGGSVSTLTIQRTQQEDSAVYLCASSLVVGTDFTDTQYFGPGTRLTVL.

The chain carries TRBV5-6 and TRBJ1-2, with D possibly matching TRBD1 (5 bases). The CDR3 extends over 13 amino acids. The germline CDR1 and CDR2 sequences are SGHDT and YYEEEE. V was pared by 2 bases and J by 5 bases, with 10 bases between. Here the CDR3 reads CASSFFREYGYTF. The CDR3 nucleotides are TGTGCCAGCAGCTTCTTCAGGGAGTATGGCTACACCTTC. Variable domain in full (rest from reference TRBV5-6 and TRBJ1-2): DAGVTQSPTHLIKTRGQQVTLRCSPKSGHDTVSWYQQALGQGPQFIFQYYEEEERQRGNFPDRFSGHQFPNYSSELNVNALLLGDSALYLCASSFFREYGYTFGSGTRLTVV.

The chain combines TRBV29-1 with TRBJ1-1; no firm D call. This CDR3 has 10 residues. Germline CDR1 SQVTM, CDR2 ANQGSEA. The V and J ends lost 7 bases and 4 bases respectively, with 7 bases between them. The chain's CDR3 is CSATGTEAFF. CDR3 nucleotides: TGCAGCGCCACGGGCACTGAAGCTTTCTTT. Using reference TRBV29-1 and TRBJ1-1 for the parts outside the CDR3, the full variable domain is SAVISQKPSRDICQRGTSLTIQCQVDSQVTMMFWYRQQPGQSLTLIATANQGSEATYESGFVIDKFPISRPNLTFSTLTVSNMSPEDSSIYLCSATGTEAFFGQGTRLTVV.

The chain couples TRBV5-1 to TRBJ2-2; 8 bases match TRBD2. Per germline, CDR1 SGHRS and CDR2 YFSETQ. This CDR3 is built from 17 residues. Trimming took 0 bases from V and 2 from J; bases not matched to a gene: 6. DNA for the CDR3: TGCGCCAGCAGCTTGGCGGTAGCGGGGACAAACACCGGGGAGCTGTTTTTT. It translates to CASSLAVAGTNTGELFF.

V usage is TRBV4-2 and J usage is TRBJ1-1, with 8 bases that match TRBD1. The CDR3 length is 15 residues. The V and J ends lost 4 bases and 3 bases, in that order; junction bases with no gene match: 7. Germline CDR1 reads LGHNA; CDR2 reads YNFKEQ. This chain's CDR3 is CASSPSLQGDTEAFF. In nucleotides, the CDR3 is TGTGCCAGCAGCCCAAGCCTACAGGGGGACACTGAAGCTTTCTTT.

This sequence joins TRBV19 and TRBJ2-7; D possibly corresponds to TRBD2 (6 bases). The CDR3 totals 13 residues. Trimming took off 3 bases at V and 0 bases at J, with 6 bases between the two ends. Germline loops: CDR1 LNHDA, CDR2 SQIVND (reference sequence). The CDR3 DNA reads as TGTGCCAGTAGTATGACTAGCTCCTACGAGCAGTACTTC. Translation: CASSMTSSYEQYF.

The CDR3 DNA is TGTGCCAGCAGAAAACCGGCAGGGATCTACAATGAGCAGTTCTTC. This gives the protein CASRKPAGIYNEQFF. V usage is TRBV2 and J usage is TRBJ2-1, with a possible D match to TRBD1 (5 bases). This CDR3 is built from 15 residues. CDR1 is SNHLY, CDR2 FYNNEI, per germline. V lost 6 bases and J 3 bases, leaving 15 bases between the germline ends.

V is TRBV5-1 and J is TRBJ2-3, with D unresolved. V was pared by 0 bases and J by 0 bases, with 5 bases between. Germline CDR1 reads SGHRS; CDR2 reads YFSETQ. This CDR3 spans 14 amino acids. CDR3 sequence (DNA): TGCGCCAGCAGCTTGGAATTTAGCACAGATACGCAGTATTTT. Its translation is CASSLEFSTDTQYF.

The J gene is TRBJ2-7, the V gene TRBV5-1; 7 nucleotides agree with TRBD1. Germline V lookup: CDR1 SGHRS, CDR2 YFSETQ. CDR3 length: 17 residues. With V trimmed by 5 bases and J by 4 bases, 18 bases remained unmatched. The chain's CDR3 is CASRQTGDQSPLYEQYF. DNA for the CDR3: TGCGCCAGCAGACAAACAGGGGACCAGTCTCCGTTATACGAGCAGTACTTC.

This rearrangement joins TRBV4-2 to TRBJ2-7; D remains ambiguous. Trimming cost V 4 bases and J 3 bases, with 16 bases left between them. The CDR3 is 15 residues long. The germline V gene encodes CDR1 LGHNA and CDR2 YNFKEQ. CDR3 amino acids: CASSPPDKGSYEQYF. CDR3 bases: TGTGCCAGCAGCCCCCCGGATAAGGGAAGCTACGAGCAGTACTTC.

The J gene is TRBJ1-1, the V gene TRBV6-5, with D perhaps matching TRBD1 (6 bases). This CDR3 has 14 residues. Germline V CDR1 and CDR2: MNHEY, SVGAGI. Trimming shortened V by 6 bases and J by 0 bases, and 11 bases separated the two germline ends. The CDR3 DNA reads as TGTGCCAGCAGCCACAGGGTTATGAACACTGAAGCTTTCTTT. Translating gives CASSHRVMNTEAFF.

The genes are TRBV27 and TRBJ2-1; 9 bases map to TRBD2. Germline CDR1 reads MNHEY; CDR2 reads SMNVEV (reference sequence). V lost 2 bases to trimming and J lost 4 bases; unmatched junction nucleotides: 0. The CDR3 totals 14 residues. The CDR3, as DNA: TGTGCCAGCAGTTTAGCGGGGGGGTACAATGAGCAGTTCTTC. This encodes CASSLAGGYNEQFF.

The chain uses TRBV2 and TRBJ1-1; 11 bases line up with TRBD1. V lost 1 base and J lost 5; bases outside the gene matches: 6. Germline V gene sequence: CDR1 SNHLY, CDR2 FYNNEI. This CDR3 spans 16 amino acids. The CDR3 DNA reads TGTGCCAGCAGTGAAGGGACAGGGGGCAAGAGGACTGAAGCTTTCTTT. Translation: CASSEGTGGKRTEAFF.

This chain uses TRBV29-1 with TRBJ2-5, with 7 bases aligning to TRBD1. Germline CDR1 and CDR2: SQVTM and ANQGSEA. This CDR3 contains 13 residues. J was trimmed by 4 bases and V by 6 bases; bases with no gene match: 8. The CDR3 bases are TGCAGCGTCCTCAGGGGGATGGGAGAGACCCAGTACTTC. Residues: CSVLRGMGETQYF.

V usage is TRBV4-1 and J usage is TRBJ1-4, with TRBD1 matching over 8 bases. With 3 bases clipped from V and 5 bases from J, the junction kept 8 bases outside the gene matches. This CDR3 is 16 amino acids long. Germline V gene lookup returns CDR1 MGHRA and CDR2 YSYEKL. Written as DNA, the CDR3 is TGCGCCAGCAGCCATCTCTCGGACAGGGAGAATGAAAAACTGTTTTTT. Amino acid sequence: CASSHLSDRENEKLFF.

V usage is TRBV19 and J usage is TRBJ2-7, with D unresolved. Germline V gene lookup returns CDR1 LNHDA and CDR2 SQIVND (reference sequence). The V and J ends lost 1 base and 0 bases respectively, with 7 bases between them. This CDR3 is 14 amino acids long. For the CDR3, the DNA is TGTGCCAGTAGTATAGGAGCCAGCTCCTACGAGCAGTACTTC. It codes for CASSIGASSYEQYF.

The chain carries TRBV10-1 and TRBJ1-1, with 9 bases lining up with TRBD1. The CDR3 is made up of 15 amino acids. With 8 bases clipped from V and 1 base from J, the junction kept 8 bases outside the gene matches. Germline V lookup: CDR1 WNHNN, CDR2 SYGVQD (reference sequence). The CDR3 DNA follows: TGCGCCAGCTCGGCCCAGACAGGGGGGAACACTGAAGCTTTCTTT. Its translation is CASSAQTGGNTEAFF.

J is TRBJ1-1 and V is TRBV4-1; D not resolved. The CDR3 length is 13 residues. CDR1 MGHRA and CDR2 YSYEKL come from the germline V gene. The V gene lost 2 bases and the J gene lost 1 base, with 5 bases spanning the gap. The CDR3 loop is CASSQPRNTEAFF. CDR3 in DNA: TGCGCCAGCAGCCAACCCAGGAACACTGAAGCTTTCTTT.

This rearrangement joins TRBV6-5 to TRBJ1-2; 9 nucleotides align to TRBD1. This CDR3 contains 16 residues. With 2 bases clipped from V and 7 bases from J, the junction kept 11 bases outside the gene matches. Germline values: CDR1 MNHEY, CDR2 SVGAGI. The DNA of the CDR3 is TGTGCCAGCAGTTACCGGCTCGGGACAGGGAGGGCTGGCTACACCTTC. Amino acid sequence: CASSYRLGTGRAGYTF.

This chain's CDR3 is CSGKGVSGDTGELFF. The CDR3 DNA is TGCAGCGGGAAGGGGGTATCGGGGGACACCGGGGAGCTGTTTTTT. This chain connects TRBV29-1 to TRBJ2-2, with D perhaps being TRBD1 or TRBD2 (6 bases each). Between the trimmed V and J ends, which lost 7 bases and 3 bases, there was a span of 18 bases. From germline, CDR1 is SQVTM and CDR2 ANQGSEA. The CDR3 is 15 amino acids.

The CDR3 here is CASSPTSGSSYEQYF. DNA for the CDR3: TGTGCCAGCAGCCCGACTAGCGGGAGCTCCTACGAGCAGTACTTC. This rearrangement joins TRBV7-6 to TRBJ2-7; 12 bases fit TRBD2. The CDR3 has 15 amino acids. Germline V gene sequence: CDR1 SGHVS, CDR2 FNYEAQ. Trimming at V came to 5 bases and at J to 0 bases, leaving 2 bases not matched to a gene.

The chain recombines TRBV4-2 with TRBJ1-4; maybe TRBD1 (5 bases). CDR1 is LGHNA, CDR2 YNFKEQ, per germline. The CDR3 is 15 amino acids. Trimming removed 4 bases from V and 1 base from J, with 10 bases in between. CDR3 region: CASSLGARTNEKLFF. In DNA form, the CDR3 reads TGTGCCAGCAGCCTCGGGGCCAGAACTAATGAAAAACTGTTTTTT.